Sequencing of this TCR beta chain was carried out in a study of blood T cell repertoires in COVID-19. Germline trimming cut 5 bases from V and 16 bases from J; bases unmatched to any gene: 17. Germline assignment: CDR1 KGHSH and CDR2 LQKENI. The CDR3 is 16 amino acids. Only in-frame clones appear in the TCRdb table, and some are missing; sequencing was by immunoSEQ multiplex PCR. The profile shows 300,000 to 350,000 clones, approximately 89% of them singletons. This TCR derives from a woman under 30 who had recovered from COVID-19. J is TRBJ2-1 and V is TRBV18; the match to TRBD2 covers 13 bases. Material: peripheral blood. The CDR3 loop is CASSTGLAGISLGEFF. CDR3 nucleotides: TGTGCCAGCTCAACGGGACTAGCGGGGATATCCCTAGGGGAATTCTTC.